The source of this T cell receptor (beta chain) is a study of cytomegalovirus exposure and HLA in healthy donors. PCR primers comprised 60 Vbeta and 13 Jbeta primers. Per the original methods: Later, roughly 77 million unique TCR beta chains were counted in an analysis, and 10 million to 12 million of them were shared. Assay used: immunoSEQ multiplex PCR; TCRdb lists only in-frame clones, some missing. Clonal size and the V and J genes are those of that table, whereas D and trimming came from the DNA. The sample gives around 89,000 clones, roughly three quarters of which show up once; 3% is in the top ten. This CDR3 comprises 14 residues. With 6 bases removed from V and 7 bases from J, the gap between germline ends came to 16 bases. The germline gives CDR1 MNHEY, CDR2 SVGAGI. Study-wide results and caveats: Generally TCR sequences proved uncommon, though certain public TCRs appeared in numerous donors.

As to this clone: Its antigen is not identified.

The sample was PBMCs. The chain joins TRBV6-5 to TRBJ1-5; D gene unclear. This sequence was found in a man aged 40-49 years in good health and CMV-seronegative. The CDR3, as DNA: TGTGCCAGCAGAACAATGCCGGGAAGACAGCCCCAGCATTTT. This translates into CASRTMPGRQPQHF.